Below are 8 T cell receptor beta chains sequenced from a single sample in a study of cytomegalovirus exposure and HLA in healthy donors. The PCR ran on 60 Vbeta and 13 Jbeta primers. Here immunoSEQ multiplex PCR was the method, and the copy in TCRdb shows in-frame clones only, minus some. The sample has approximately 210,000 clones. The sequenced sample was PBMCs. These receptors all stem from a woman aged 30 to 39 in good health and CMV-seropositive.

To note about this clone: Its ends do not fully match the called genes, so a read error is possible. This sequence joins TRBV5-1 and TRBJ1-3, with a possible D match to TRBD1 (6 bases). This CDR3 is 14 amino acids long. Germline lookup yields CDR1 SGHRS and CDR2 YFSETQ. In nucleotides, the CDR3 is TGCGCCAGCACCTTGGACAGCAAAGGAAACACCATATATTTT. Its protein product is CASTLDSKGNTIYF.

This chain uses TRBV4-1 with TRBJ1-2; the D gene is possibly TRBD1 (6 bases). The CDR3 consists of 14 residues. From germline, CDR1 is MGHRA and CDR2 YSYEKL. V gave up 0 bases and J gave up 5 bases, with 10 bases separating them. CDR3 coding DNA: TGCGCCAGCAGCCAAGAAGCAGGGGAGTATGGCTACACCTTC. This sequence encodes CASSQEAGEYGYTF.

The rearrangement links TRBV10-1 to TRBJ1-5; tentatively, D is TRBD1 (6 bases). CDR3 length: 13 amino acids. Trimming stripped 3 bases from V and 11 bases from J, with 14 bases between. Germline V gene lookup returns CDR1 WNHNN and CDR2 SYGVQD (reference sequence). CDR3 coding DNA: TGCGCCAGCAGTGATGGACAGAGTGGGTCCCAGCATTTT. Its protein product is CASSDGQSGSQHF.

CDR3 sequence: CASRNTLLTIYSGNTIYF. In DNA form, the CDR3 reads TGCGCCAGCAGGAACACTCTTCTTACTATCTACTCTGGAAACACCATATATTTT. The V and J genes are TRBV23-1 and TRBJ1-3; D not resolved. TRBV23-1 is assigned to the ORF class and has an uncertain function. CDR3 size: 18 residues. The V gene lost 6 bases and the J gene lost 0 bases, with 21 bases spanning the gap.

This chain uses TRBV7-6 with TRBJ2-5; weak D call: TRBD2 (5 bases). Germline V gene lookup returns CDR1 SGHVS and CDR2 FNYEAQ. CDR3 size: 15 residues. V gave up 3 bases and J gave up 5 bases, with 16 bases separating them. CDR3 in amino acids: CASSFRGLYGETQYF. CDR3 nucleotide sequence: TGTGCCAGCAGCTTCCGGGGATTGTACGGCGAGACCCAGTACTTC.

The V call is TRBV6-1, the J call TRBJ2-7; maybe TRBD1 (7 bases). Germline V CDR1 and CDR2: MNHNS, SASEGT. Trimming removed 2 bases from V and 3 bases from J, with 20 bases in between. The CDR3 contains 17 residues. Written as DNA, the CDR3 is TGTGCCAGCAGTGAACAGGCGGGACAGCTTTACTACTACGAGCAGTACTTC. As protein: CASSEQAGQLYYYEQYF.

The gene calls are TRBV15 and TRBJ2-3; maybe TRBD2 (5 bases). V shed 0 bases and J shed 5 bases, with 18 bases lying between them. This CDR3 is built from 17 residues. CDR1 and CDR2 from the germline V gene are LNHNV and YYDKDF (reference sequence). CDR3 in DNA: TGTGCCACCAGCAGAGATTTAGGCCACGGGATTGTAGATACGCAGTATTTT. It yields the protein CATSRDLGHGIVDTQYF.

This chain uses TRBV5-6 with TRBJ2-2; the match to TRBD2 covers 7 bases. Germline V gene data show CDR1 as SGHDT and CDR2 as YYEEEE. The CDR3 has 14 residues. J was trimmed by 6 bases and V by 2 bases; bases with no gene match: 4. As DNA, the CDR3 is TGTGCCAGCAGCTTCGGCGGGAGCTCCGGGGAGCTGTTTTTT. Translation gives CASSFGGSSGELFF. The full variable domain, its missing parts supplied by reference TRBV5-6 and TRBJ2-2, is DAGVTQSPTHLIKTRGQQVTLRCSPKSGHDTVSWYQQALGQGPQFIFQYYEEEERQRGNFPDRFSGHQFPNYSSELNVNALLLGDSALYLCASSFGGSSGELFFGEGSRLTVL.